These T cell receptor beta chains were read from a single sample in a study of radiation and T cells in renal cell carcinoma. This table comes from immunoSEQ multiplex PCR, and its TCRdb copy is limited to in-frame clones, with some not included. The repertoire consists of more than 120,000 clones, with 80% to 90% occurring once and the leading ten covering 15% to 20%. Sequenced here: blood, sampled from a patient whose treatment included radiotherapy and nephrectomy. These receptors originate from a woman aged 45-65 years with renal cell carcinoma. The CDR3 runs from the conserved cysteine through the conserved F or W. Fields, in order: V gene, J gene, clone size, D gene, CDR3 DNA, CDR3 protein. A D gene is named only where the DNA matches it firmly. Not every row has a clone size; where given, it reads once, few, many or a size class.

>TRBV5-1|TRBJ2-7|NA|NA
TGCGCCAGCAGCTTGATCCAGGGGCCTTCCTCCTACGAGCAGTACTTC
CASSLIQGPSSYEQYF
>TRBV10-3|TRBJ2-3|NA|NA
TGTGCCACCGTGGACAAAGCCAGCACAGATACGCAGTATTTT
CATVDKASTDTQYF
>TRBV10-1|TRBJ2-2|NA|NA
TGCGCCAGCAGTCGACAAGCTAGCACCGGGGAGCTGTTTTTT
CASSRQASTGELFF
>TRBV27|TRBJ1-4|once|NA
TGTGCCAGCCGGTTGGGGTCGGGAAATAGTGTTGAAAAACTGTTTTTT
CASRLGSGNSVEKLFF
>TRBV27|TRBJ2-6|NA|NA
TGTGCCAGCAGTCTCAGGAACTCTGGGGCCAACGTCCTGACTTTC
CASSLRNSGANVLTF
>TRBV25-1|TRBJ1-2|NA|TRBD1
TGTGCCAGCAGTAGTGACAGGGGCGCTATCGGCTATGGCTACACCTTC
CASSSDRGAIGYGYTF
>TRBV6-5|TRBJ2-3|NA|TRBD1
TGTGCCAGCAGTTACCGACAGGGCGGAGATACGCAGTATTTT
CASSYRQGGDTQYF
>TRBV12-5|TRBJ2-5|NA|NA
TGTGCTAGTGGTTTGCGTGGGGAGACCCAGTACTTC
CASGLRGETQYF
>TRBV4-2|TRBJ2-7|NA|TRBD2
TGTGCCAGCAGCCAAGATGTGTTAGCGGGAGTATTAAGCTCCTACGAGCAGTACTTC
CASSQDVLAGVLSSYEQYF
>TRBV15|TRBJ2-2|few|TRBD2
TGTGCCACCAGCAGAGCTTCTAGCGGGAGGAGCACCGGGGAGCTGTTTTTT
CATSRASSGRSTGELFF
>TRBV10-3|TRBJ2-5|NA|NA
TGTGCCATCAGTGAGTCGATTAACACCAAGGAGACCCAGTACTTC
CAISESINTKETQYF
>TRBV7-2|TRBJ1-5|NA|NA
TGTGCCAGCAGCTTATTCCGGGGGACGAATCAGCCCCAGCATTTT
CASSLFRGTNQPQHF
>TRBV5-4|TRBJ2-5|NA|NA
TGTGCCAGCAGCTTGGATGGAACACAAGAGACCCAGTACTTC
CASSLDGTQETQYF
>TRBV5-5|TRBJ2-2|NA|TRBD1
TGTGCCAGCAGCTTGAATACAGGGGACAACACCGGGGAGCTGTTTTTT
CASSLNTGDNTGELFF
>TRBV9|TRBJ2-3|NA|NA
TGTGCCAGCAGCGCCCATCCCGCGAAAGCAGATACGCAGTATTTT
CASSAHPAKADTQYF
>TRBV19|TRBJ1-1|NA|NA
TGTGCCAGTAGTCAGGGGACGGTTACTGAAGCTTTCTTT
CASSQGTVTEAFF
>TRBV7-3|TRBJ1-1|NA|NA
TGTGCCAGCAGCCCCCGGGGGGGCGACACTGAAGCTTTCTTT
CASSPRGGDTEAFF
>TRBV9|TRBJ2-1|NA|NA
TGTGCCAGCAGCGTCGGGACAAGGACCTACAATGAGCAGTTCTTC
CASSVGTRTYNEQFF
>TRBV10-1|TRBJ2-3|NA|TRBD2
TGCGCCAGCAGTGACAACCGAGCGGGAGGGCGGACAGATACGCAGTATTTT
CASSDNRAGGRTDTQYF
>TRBV28|TRBJ2-1|few|NA
TGTGCCAGCAGCTCCTGGGGGGTCAGGGACAATGAGCAGTTCTTC
CASSSWGVRDNEQFF
>TRBV2|TRBJ1-1|NA|NA
TGTGCCAGCAGAAACAGGGCCGGGAACACTGAAGCTTTCTTT
CASRNRAGNTEAFF
>TRBV7-2|TRBJ1-6|NA|NA
TGTGCCACCCAGGAGGGTATGAAATCACCCCTCCACTTT
CATQEGMKSPLHF
>TRBV7-3|TRBJ2-2|NA|TRBD1
TGTGCCAGCACCACGCCCTCACAGGGGACGAACACCGGGGAGCTGTTTTTT
CASTTPSQGTNTGELFF
>TRBV7-8|TRBJ2-2|NA|NA
TGTGCCAGCAGCTTCGGGGAACCGGTCGGGGAGCTGTTTTTT
CASSFGEPVGELFF
>TRBV5-1|TRBJ2-3|NA|NA
TGCGCCAGCAGCTTGGGAGTTGTTAGCACAGATACGCAGTATTTT
CASSLGVVSTDTQYF
>TRBV7-2|TRBJ1-4|NA|NA
TGTGCCAGCAGCTTAGGAGGTGCCAAAAAACTGTTTTTT
CASSLGGAKKLFF
>TRBV7-2|TRBJ2-7|NA|TRBD1
TGTGCCAGCAGCTTAGTGGGCGGGACAGGGGGTTCCTACGAGCAGTACTTC
CASSLVGGTGGSYEQYF
>TRBV7-2|TRBJ1-5|few|TRBD1
TGTGCCAGCAGCCCCGTGGGACAGGGTAAACAGCCCCAGCATTTT
CASSPVGQGKQPQHF
>TRBV28|TRBJ1-2|NA|TRBD1
TGTGCCACCCCACTTGGGACAGGCGAATCCGATGGCTACACCTTC
CATPLGTGESDGYTF
>TRBV19|TRBJ1-4|few|NA
TGTGCCAGTAGTATAGAGAATGAAAAACTGTTTTTT
CASSIENEKLFF
>TRBV6-5|TRBJ1-6|NA|NA
TGTGCCAGCAGTTTGGGGGGAGTGAATTCACCCCTCCACTTT
CASSLGGVNSPLHF
>TRBV29-1|TRBJ2-2|NA|NA
TGCAGCGTTCCGGGAAGGTGGAACACCGGGGAGCTGTTTTTT
CSVPGRWNTGELFF
>TRBV29-1|TRBJ2-2|NA|TRBD1
TGCAGCGTTGGCGGGACAGGGTTCGGGGAGCTGTTTTTT
CSVGGTGFGELFF